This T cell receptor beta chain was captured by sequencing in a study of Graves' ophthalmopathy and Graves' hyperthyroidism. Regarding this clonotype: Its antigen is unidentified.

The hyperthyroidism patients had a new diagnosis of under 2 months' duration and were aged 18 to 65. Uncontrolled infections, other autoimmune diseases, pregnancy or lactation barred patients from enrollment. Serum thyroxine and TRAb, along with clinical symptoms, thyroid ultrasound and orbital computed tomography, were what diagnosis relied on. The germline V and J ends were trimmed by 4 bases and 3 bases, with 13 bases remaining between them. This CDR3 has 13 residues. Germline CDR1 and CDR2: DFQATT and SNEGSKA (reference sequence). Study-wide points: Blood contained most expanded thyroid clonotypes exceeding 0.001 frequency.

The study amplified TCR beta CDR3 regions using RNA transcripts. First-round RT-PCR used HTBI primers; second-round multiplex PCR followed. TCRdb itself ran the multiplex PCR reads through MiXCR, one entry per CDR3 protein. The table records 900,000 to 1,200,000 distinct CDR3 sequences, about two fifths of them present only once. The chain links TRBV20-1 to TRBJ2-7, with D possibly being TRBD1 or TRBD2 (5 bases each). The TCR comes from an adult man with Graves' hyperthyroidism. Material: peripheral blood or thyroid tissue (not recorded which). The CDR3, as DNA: TGCAGTGCTAATAGGGGAGAGTTCTACGAGCAGTACTTC. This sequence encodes CSANRGEFYEQYF.